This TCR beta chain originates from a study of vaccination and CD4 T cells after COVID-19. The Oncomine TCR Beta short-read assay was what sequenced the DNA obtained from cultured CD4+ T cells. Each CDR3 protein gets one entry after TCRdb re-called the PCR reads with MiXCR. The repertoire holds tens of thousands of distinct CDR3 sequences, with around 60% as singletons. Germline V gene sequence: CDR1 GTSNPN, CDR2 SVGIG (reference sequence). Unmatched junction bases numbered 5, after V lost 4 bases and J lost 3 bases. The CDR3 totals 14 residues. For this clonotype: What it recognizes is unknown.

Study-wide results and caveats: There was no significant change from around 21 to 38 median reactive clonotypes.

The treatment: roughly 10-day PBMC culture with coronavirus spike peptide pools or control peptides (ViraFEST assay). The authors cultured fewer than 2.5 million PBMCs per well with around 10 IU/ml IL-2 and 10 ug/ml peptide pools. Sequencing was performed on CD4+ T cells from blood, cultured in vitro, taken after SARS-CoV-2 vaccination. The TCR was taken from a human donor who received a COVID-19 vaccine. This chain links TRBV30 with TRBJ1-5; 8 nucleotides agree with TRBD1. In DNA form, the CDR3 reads TGTGCCTGGACCGACAGGGGACTCAATCAGCCCCAGCATTTT. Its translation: CAWTDRGLNQPQHF.